These 5 T cell receptor beta chains came from one sample sequenced in a study of spatial heterogeneity in lung cancer. The study's findings and limits: Counts that tracked tumor mutation counts were those of expanded intratumoral alpha and beta TCRs.

The antigens of these receptors remain unknown. Time point denoted: sample taken at primary tumor resection. One entry per CDR3 protein, called by TCRdb with MiXCR from the 5' RACE reads. The sample records 4,000 to 5,500 distinct CDR3 sequences, about an eighth being singletons. The sequences come from lung tumor tissue, collected at surgery. These receptors all stem from a male donor with early-stage non-small cell lung cancer.

The rearrangement joins TRBV2 to TRBJ2-1, with 7 bases that match TRBD2. The CDR3 totals 13 residues. CDR1 and CDR2 from the germline V gene are SNHLY and FYNNEI. The V and J ends lost 8 bases and 5 bases, in that order; junction bases with no gene match: 6. The CDR3 nucleotides read TGTGCCAGCGAGGGACTACAAAACAATGAGCAGTTCTTC. Its protein is CASEGLQNNEQFF.

The table lists this clonotype with many counts. The chain carries TRBV28 and TRBJ2-5, with 9 positions matching TRBD1. The V and J ends lost 5 bases and 5 bases, in that order; junction bases with no gene match: 6. Germline V CDR1 and CDR2: MDHEN, SYDVKM. The CDR3 contains 14 residues. The CDR3 is CASSDHRGRETQYF. The CDR3 nucleotides are TGTGCCAGCAGTGACCACAGGGGGCGGGAGACCCAGTACTTC. Based on the CDR3 plus reference TRBV28 and TRBJ2-5, the full variable domain is DVKVTQSSRYLVKRTGEKVFLECVQDMDHENMFWYRQDPGLGLRLIYFSYDVKMKEKGDIPEGYSVSREKKERFSLILESASTNQTSMYLCASSDHRGRETQYFGPGTRLLVL.

Within the sample, this clonotype is large. The chain combines TRBV5-1 with TRBJ2-5, with 9 bases lining up with TRBD1. Per the germline V gene, CDR1 is SGHRS and CDR2 is YFSETQ. After removal of 0 bases from V and 1 base from J, the junction contained 1 base not matched to a gene. The CDR3 contains 15 residues. CDR3 sequence reads: CASSLEGQGQETQYF. CDR3 coding DNA: TGCGCCAGCAGCTTGGAGGGACAGGGCCAAGAGACCCAGTACTTC.

The chain links TRBV6-5 to TRBJ2-6; possibly TRBD1 for D (6 bases). The CDR3 has 17 amino acids. The V end was cut by 9 bases, the J end by 2 bases, with 20 bases between. Germline CDR1 is MNHEY and CDR2 is SVGAGI. The CDR3: CASGIGTFRPGANVLTF. As DNA, the CDR3 is TGTGCCAGTGGAATAGGGACATTTCGACCTGGGGCCAACGTCCTGACTTTC.

This clonotype counts as medium-sized (0.01 to 0.1%). V and J are TRBV3-1 and TRBJ1-1; TRBD1 is a possible D gene (5 bases). Per germline, CDR1 LGHDT and CDR2 YNNKEL (reference sequence). The CDR3 consists of 14 residues. Trimming removed 4 bases at V and 3 bases at J, with 12 bases between. CDR3: CASSPDSWDTEAFF. In DNA form, the CDR3 reads TGTGCCAGCAGCCCCGACAGCTGGGACACTGAAGCTTTCTTT.